One and the same sample provided the 16 T cell receptor beta chains below, sequenced in a study of T cells in Graves' hyperthyroidism and ophthalmopathy. Researchers amplified the TCR beta CDR3 regions from RNA transcripts. HTBI primers were employed in a first-round RT-PCR of the TCR CDR3. MiXCR, applied by TCRdb to the multiplex PCR reads, yields one record per CDR3 protein. The data hold approximately 330,000 distinct CDR3 sequences, with 15% to 20% observed a single time. Sequenced material: blood. These receptors originate from a woman aged 45-65 years with Graves' hyperthyroidism.

The chain uses TRBV7-6 and TRBJ2-7; 14 bases are a match to TRBD2. With 1 base clipped from V and 6 bases from J, the junction kept 5 bases outside the gene matches. Looked up from germline, CDR1 is SGHVS and CDR2 is FNYEAQ. CDR3 length: 16 amino acids. The CDR3 bases are TGTGCCAGCAGCTTAGGACTAGCGGGAGGGTTAGTCGAGCAGTACTTC. It yields the protein CASSLGLAGGLVEQYF.

This clonotype came up a few times. This chain connects TRBV7-3 to TRBJ1-1; D remains ambiguous. V was pared by 4 bases and J by 4 bases, with 10 bases between. This CDR3 has 13 amino acids. The V gene's germline CDR1 is SGHTA and CDR2 FQGTGA. CDR3 DNA: TGTGCCAGCAGCTCCCTAAGGGCCACTGAAGCTTTCTTT. Protein: CASSSLRATEAFF.

This clonotype was recorded at least ten times. V is TRBV20-1 and J is TRBJ2-5; D possibly corresponds to TRBD1 (5 bases). The length of the CDR3 is 13 residues. Deletions cut 3 bases from V and 4 bases from J, with 12 bases between. Germline-derived CDR1 and CDR2 are DFQATT and SNEGSKA (reference sequence). The CDR3 DNA sequence: TGCAGTGCTAGTTCTGCGGACATAGAGACCCAGTACTTC. Encoded protein: CSASSADIETQYF.

This clonotype was seen a handful of times. The rearrangement uses TRBV5-1 and TRBJ2-2, with D perhaps TRBD1 (6 bases). V dropped 10 bases and J dropped 4 bases, with 14 bases sitting between them. The germline V gene has CDR1 SGHRS and CDR2 YFSETQ. The length of the CDR3 is 13 residues. The CDR3 DNA sequence: TGCGCCGGACGGGACAACCCCACCGGGGAGCTGTTTTTT. It translates to CAGRDNPTGELFF.

The J gene is TRBJ2-7, the V gene TRBV6-1; 7 nucleotides match TRBD1. Trimming at V came to 6 bases and at J to 2 bases, leaving 7 bases not matched to a gene. The germline CDR1 and CDR2 sequences are MNHNS and SASEGT. The CDR3 extends over 14 amino acids. Here the CDR3 DNA reads TGTGCCAGCAGCCGCCGGGACAGTACCTACGAGCAGTACTTC. Its translation is CASSRRDSTYEQYF.

The chain uses TRBV11-3 and TRBJ2-2; D is unresolved. CDR1 and CDR2 (germline): SGHNT, YENEEA. V lost 4 bases and J 7 bases, leaving 13 bases between the germline ends. This CDR3 comprises 14 residues. DNA of the CDR3: TGTGCCAGCAGCTCCTCTCCGGTGATCGGGGAGCTGTTTTTT. This codes for CASSSSPVIGELFF.

V is TRBV6-1 and J is TRBJ2-7; 12 bases match TRBD2. The CDR3 loop spans 16 amino acids. V lost 5 bases and J lost 5; bases outside the gene matches: 10. Germline V gene data show CDR1 as MNHNS and CDR2 as SASEGT. CDR3 sequence reads: CASSSNLLAGGHEQYF. The DNA for the CDR3 is TGTGCCAGCAGTTCGAACTTACTAGCGGGAGGCCACGAGCAGTACTTC.

The V gene is TRBV27, the J gene TRBJ1-3, with TRBD1 matching 12 bases. V lost 8 bases and J lost 5; bases outside the gene matches: 10. This CDR3 spans 16 amino acids. Germline-derived CDR1 and CDR2 are MNHEY and SMNVEV (reference sequence). CDR3 residues: CASGPTGTGGRNTIYF. The CDR3, as DNA: TGTGCCAGCGGTCCTACCGGGACAGGGGGCAGAAACACCATATATTTT.

The V call is TRBV20-1, the J call TRBJ2-3; D remains ambiguous. The germline gives CDR1 DFQATT, CDR2 SNEGSKA (reference sequence). Deletions cut 1 base from V and 5 bases from J, with 10 bases between. This CDR3 has 13 amino acids. The CDR3 is CSARAESGDTQYF. The CDR3 DNA is TGCAGTGCTAGAGCTGAATCCGGAGATACGCAGTATTTT.

V gene TRBV2 combines with J gene TRBJ2-1, with a possible D match to TRBD2 (5 bases). In germline, CDR1 is SNHLY, CDR2 FYNNEI. The length of the CDR3 is 13 residues. The germline V and J ends were trimmed by 6 bases and 5 bases, with 11 bases remaining between them. The CDR3 is CASRQDLNNEQFF. The CDR3 DNA sequence: TGTGCCAGCAGGCAGGACTTAAACAATGAGCAGTTCTTC.

This clonotype has at least ten counts. This chain links TRBV5-1 with TRBJ1-2, with TRBD1 identical over 10 bases. V lost 0 bases to trimming and J lost 1 base; unmatched junction nucleotides: 9. This CDR3 has 18 amino acids. Per germline, CDR1 SGHRS and CDR2 YFSETQ. CDR3 amino acids: CASSLDWTGGVGNYGYTF. CDR3 in DNA: TGCGCCAGCAGCTTGGATTGGACAGGGGGTGTCGGTAACTATGGCTACACCTTC.

This clonotype was counted at least ten times. The V and J genes are TRBV5-1 and TRBJ2-3; TRBD1 aligns across 8 bases. Germline values: CDR1 SGHRS, CDR2 YFSETQ. The CDR3 extends over 14 amino acids. Trimming removed 5 bases from V and 2 bases from J; junction bases left unmatched: 4. In DNA, the CDR3 is TGCGCCAGCAGTGGACAGGGAAACACAGATACGCAGTATTTT. It codes for CASSGQGNTDTQYF. The full variable domain, its missing parts supplied by reference TRBV5-1 and TRBJ2-3, is KAGVTQTPRYLIKTRGQQVTLSCSPISGHRSVSWYQQTPGQGLQFLFEYFSETQRNKGNFPGRFSGRQFSNSRSEMNVSTLELGDSALYLCASSGQGNTDTQYFGPGTRLTVL.

This sequence joins TRBV5-1 and TRBJ2-7; the D gene is possibly TRBD1 (6 bases). The CDR3 is 14 amino acids. Germline assignment: CDR1 SGHRS and CDR2 YFSETQ. V lost 0 bases to trimming and J lost 4 bases, with 11 bases between them. The CDR3 region has the DNA TGCGCCAGCAGCTTGGCCCCGGACAGATACGAGCAGTACGTC. Protein product: CASSLAPDRYEQYV.

The chain is built from TRBV3-1 and TRBJ2-3, with a weak D call TRBD2 (6 bases). V was shortened by 0 bases and J by 4 bases, with 11 bases between the two germline ends. The CDR3 covers 15 residues. Germline V lookup: CDR1 LGHDT, CDR2 YNNKEL (reference sequence). In DNA, the CDR3 is TGTGCCAGCAGCCAAGAATCTAGCGAGGCAGATACGCAGTATTTT. Its protein is CASSQESSEADTQYF.

This clonotype was detected ten times or more. The V gene is TRBV12-3 or TRBV12-4, the J gene TRBJ2-5, with 10 bases matching TRBD2. CDR3 length equals 15 residues. J was trimmed by 5 bases and V by 2 bases; bases with no gene match: 5. The CDR3 is CASSLRLAGDETQYF. The CDR3 DNA is TGTGCCAGCAGTTTAAGGCTAGCGGGAGACGAGACCCAGTACTTC.

The chain joins TRBV27 to TRBJ2-7; weak D call: TRBD2 (7 bases). The CDR3 has 15 amino acids. V was shortened by 5 bases and J by 5 bases, with 19 bases between the two germline ends. Germline values: CDR1 MNHEY, CDR2 SMNVEV (reference sequence). The chain's CDR3 is CASSLNVGGGNEQYF. As DNA, the CDR3 is TGTGCCAGCAGTCTCAACGTAGGGGGGGGCAACGAGCAGTACTTC.